Listed below are T cell receptor beta chains from one sample, sequenced in a study of shared clonotypes between healthy human individuals. The method was immunoSEQ multiplex PCR; TCRdb's version includes in-frame clones alone and lacks a portion of them. The sample has 2 million to 2.5 million clones, under 97% seen once. The sequenced material came from naive CD4+ T cells sorted from blood. These receptors were taken from a man aged 18 to 30 in good health. Each CDR3 is given with its conserved first and last residue. D genes are given only for firm matches. Size is omitted from some rows. Given values are once, few, many or a class for expanded clones.

j_call: TRBJ1-3
v_call: TRBV10-2
clone_size: .
d_call: .
cdr3_aa: CASNIGASGNTIYF
cdr3_nt: TGCGCCAGCAACATAGGGGCCTCTGGAAACACCATATATTTT

j_call: TRBJ1-5
v_call: TRBV6-1
clone_size: .
d_call: .
cdr3_aa: CASSEAHGTLLSNQPQHF
cdr3_nt: TGTGCCAGCAGTGAAGCGCACGGGACACTACTTAGCAATCAGCCCCAGCATTTT

j_call: TRBJ2-5
v_call: TRBV6-5
clone_size: .
d_call: TRBD1
cdr3_aa: CASSPGTAQETQYF
cdr3_nt: TGTGCCAGCAGTCCCGGGACAGCTCAAGAGACCCAGTACTTC

j_call: TRBJ1-6
v_call: TRBV11-2
clone_size: .
d_call: .
cdr3_aa: CASSLGLPNSPLHF
cdr3_nt: TGTGCCAGCAGCTTGGGACTCCCTAATTCACCCCTCCACTTT

j_call: TRBJ1-4
v_call: TRBV6-1
clone_size: .
d_call: TRBD1
cdr3_aa: CASSQGGKLFF
cdr3_nt: TGTGCCAGCAGTCAGGGGGGAAAACTGTTTTTT

j_call: TRBJ1-5
v_call: TRBV7-9
clone_size: once
d_call: .
cdr3_aa: CASSDRQPNQPQHF
cdr3_nt: TGTGCCAGCAGCGACCGACAGCCAAATCAGCCCCAGCATTTT

j_call: TRBJ1-4
v_call: TRBV5-6
clone_size: .
d_call: .
cdr3_aa: CASSSGASRKLFF
cdr3_nt: TGTGCCAGCAGCTCCGGGGCGTCGCGAAAACTGTTTTTT

j_call: TRBJ1-5
v_call: TRBV30
clone_size: .
d_call: .
cdr3_aa: CAWSVPGGRVSPYSNQPQHF
cdr3_nt: TGTGCCTGGAGTGTACCCGGTGGGAGGGTATCGCCGTATAGCAATCAGCCCCAGCATTTT

j_call: TRBJ2-5
v_call: TRBV5-1
clone_size: .
d_call: .
cdr3_aa: CASSPQTVETQYF
cdr3_nt: TGCGCCAGCAGCCCGCAGACCGTAGAGACCCAGTACTTC

j_call: TRBJ2-3
v_call: TRBV5-1
clone_size: .
d_call: .
cdr3_aa: CASSFISTDTQYF
cdr3_nt: TGCGCCAGCAGCTTTATATCGACAGATACGCAGTATTTT

j_call: TRBJ1-2
v_call: TRBV2
clone_size: .
d_call: .
cdr3_aa: CASSPHGAPTYGYTF
cdr3_nt: TGTGCCAGCAGTCCCCACGGGGCCCCCACCTATGGCTACACCTTC

j_call: TRBJ1-3
v_call: TRBV7-2
clone_size: .
d_call: .
cdr3_aa: CASSLGGELGNTIYF
cdr3_nt: TGTGCCAGCAGCTTAGGGGGGGAGCTTGGAAACACCATATATTTT

j_call: TRBJ2-3
v_call: TRBV7-9
clone_size: .
d_call: .
cdr3_aa: CASSPGETDTQYF
cdr3_nt: TGTGCCAGCAGCCCAGGGGAGACAGATACGCAGTATTTT

j_call: TRBJ2-3
v_call: TRBV4-3
clone_size: .
d_call: TRBD2
cdr3_aa: CASSQEGGSGYTDTQYF
cdr3_nt: TGCGCCAGCAGCCAAGAGGGTGGTAGCGGGTACACAGATACGCAGTATTTT

j_call: TRBJ1-1
v_call: TRBV10-1
clone_size: once
d_call: .
cdr3_aa: CASSQGSPNTEAFF
cdr3_nt: TGCGCCAGCAGTCAAGGGAGTCCCAACACTGAAGCTTTCTTT

j_call: TRBJ2-7
v_call: TRBV5-8
clone_size: .
d_call: TRBD2
cdr3_aa: CASSRGLVLSEQYF
cdr3_nt: TGTGCCAGCAGCCGTGGACTAGTCCTTAGCGAGCAGTACTTC

j_call: TRBJ2-7
v_call: TRBV27
clone_size: once
d_call: .
cdr3_aa: CASSLVVGGPPYEQYF
cdr3_nt: TGTGCCAGCAGTTTAGTTGTGGGGGGTCCCCCCTACGAGCAGTACTTC

j_call: TRBJ1-6
v_call: TRBV27
clone_size: .
d_call: TRBD1
cdr3_aa: CASRVTGLNSPLHF
cdr3_nt: TGTGCCAGCAGGGTGACAGGGTTGAATTCACCCCTCCACTTT

j_call: TRBJ1-6
v_call: TRBV19
clone_size: few
d_call: .
cdr3_aa: CASSIQVLNSPLHF
cdr3_nt: TGTGCCAGTAGTATTCAGGTCCTTAATTCACCCCTCCACTTT

j_call: TRBJ1-1
v_call: TRBV5-1
clone_size: .
d_call: .
cdr3_aa: CASSLDSLNTEAFF
cdr3_nt: TGCGCCAGCAGTTTGGACAGCTTGAACACTGAAGCTTTCTTT

j_call: TRBJ2-3
v_call: TRBV11-3
clone_size: .
d_call: TRBD2
cdr3_aa: CASSSGLAGASSTDTQYF
cdr3_nt: TGTGCCAGCAGCTCAGGACTAGCGGGGGCCTCTAGCACAGATACGCAGTATTTT

j_call: TRBJ2-7
v_call: TRBV7-2
clone_size: .
d_call: TRBD2
cdr3_aa: CASSSRTSGEQYF
cdr3_nt: TGTGCCAGCAGCTCGAGGACTAGCGGCGAGCAGTACTTC

j_call: TRBJ2-3
v_call: TRBV30
clone_size: .
d_call: TRBD2
cdr3_aa: CAWSTPGAGGRADTQYF
cdr3_nt: TGTGCCTGGAGTACCCCAGGAGCGGGGGGGCGGGCAGATACGCAGTATTTT

j_call: TRBJ1-5
v_call: TRBV6-1
clone_size: .
d_call: .
cdr3_aa: CASRRVTDSSQPQHF
cdr3_nt: TGTGCCAGCAGGCGAGTCACCGACAGCAGTCAGCCCCAGCATTTT

j_call: TRBJ1-5
v_call: TRBV6-1
clone_size: .
d_call: .
cdr3_aa: CASSPSPGVYQPQHF
cdr3_nt: TGTGCCAGCAGCCCGAGCCCAGGGGTGTATCAGCCCCAGCATTTT

j_call: TRBJ1-1
v_call: TRBV28
clone_size: .
d_call: .
cdr3_aa: CASSLGGNTEAFF
cdr3_nt: TGTGCCAGCAGTCTCGGGGGGAACACTGAAGCTTTCTTT

j_call: TRBJ2-3
v_call: TRBV4-3
clone_size: .
d_call: TRBD2
cdr3_aa: CASSQAGLAGGTSTDTQYF
cdr3_nt: TGCGCCAGCAGCCAGGCTGGACTAGCGGGAGGCACTAGCACAGATACGCAGTATTTT

j_call: TRBJ1-1
v_call: TRBV19
clone_size: .
d_call: .
cdr3_aa: CASTTIGGLPMNTEAFF
cdr3_nt: TGTGCCAGTACCACCATCGGGGGGCTACCCATGAACACTGAAGCTTTCTTT

j_call: TRBJ1-1
v_call: TRBV30
clone_size: few
d_call: .
cdr3_aa: CAWSGSTEAFF
cdr3_nt: TGTGCCTGGAGTGGGAGCACTGAAGCTTTCTTT

j_call: TRBJ1-1
v_call: TRBV10-3
clone_size: .
d_call: .
cdr3_aa: CAISELTRDTEAFF
cdr3_nt: TGTGCCATCAGTGAGTTGACCCGAGACACTGAAGCTTTCTTT

j_call: TRBJ1-3
v_call: TRBV7-9
clone_size: few
d_call: .
cdr3_aa: CASSSQTGNTIYF
cdr3_nt: TGTGCCAGCAGCTCTCAGACTGGAAACACCATATATTTT

j_call: TRBJ2-5
v_call: TRBV6-6
clone_size: .
d_call: TRBD2
cdr3_aa: CASSRTSGGAWETQYF
cdr3_nt: TGTGCCAGCAGCCGAACTAGCGGGGGGGCCTGGGAGACCCAGTACTTC

j_call: TRBJ1-1
v_call: TRBV14
clone_size: once
d_call: .
cdr3_aa: CASSQNLNTEAFF
cdr3_nt: TGTGCCAGCAGCCAAAACCTGAACACTGAAGCTTTCTTT

j_call: TRBJ2-5
v_call: TRBV5-1
clone_size: .
d_call: .
cdr3_aa: CASSLGQAYQETQYF
cdr3_nt: TGCGCCAGCAGCTTGGGGCAGGCATACCAAGAGACCCAGTACTTC

j_call: TRBJ2-7
v_call: TRBV30
clone_size: .
d_call: .
cdr3_aa: CAWGERGEQYF
cdr3_nt: TGTGCCTGGGGGGAGAGGGGCGAGCAGTACTTC

j_call: TRBJ1-2
v_call: TRBV27
clone_size: .
d_call: .
cdr3_aa: CASSPNAQGRYGYTF
cdr3_nt: TGTGCCAGCAGTCCAAATGCACAGGGCCGCTATGGCTACACCTTC

j_call: TRBJ2-5
v_call: TRBV7-9
clone_size: .
d_call: .
cdr3_aa: CASSLGKATETKETQYF
cdr3_nt: TGTGCCAGCAGCTTAGGAAAGGCGACAGAAACCAAAGAGACCCAGTACTTC